The rows below give T cell receptor beta chains drawn from one sample of a study of OX40 agonist ivuxolimab in advanced cancers. Profiled with immunoSEQ multiplex PCR; TCRdb holds only in-frame clones, not every one. This sample has roughly 63,000 clones; roughly 87% occur once, and the top ten carry 12%. The sequencing used CD4+ or CD8+ T cells sorted from blood, collected in a trial of the OX40 agonist ivuxolimab. These receptors came from an adult with an advanced solid tumor such as melanoma, head and neck, liver or kidney cancer. The CDR3 runs from the conserved cysteine through the conserved F or W. D genes are given only for firm matches. Clone sizes are given selectively: once, few, many, or a class where the clone is expanded.

>TRBV2|.|14|TRBD1|TRBJ2-5
CASIARDRAETQYF
TGTGCCAGCATCGCAAGGGACAGGGCAGAGACCCAGTACTTC
>TRBV11-2|few|14|TRBD1|TRBJ1-6
CASSIGQGDSPLHF
TGTGCCAGCAGCATCGGACAGGGTGATTCACCCCTCCACTTT
>TRBV19|few|17|.|TRBJ1-1
CASSIYGAGGGNTEAFF
TGTGCCAGTAGTATTTATGGGGCAGGCGGTGGGAACACTGAAGCTTTCTTT
>TRBV7-3|once|15|TRBD1|TRBJ2-3
CASSPGQAGTDTQYF
TGTGCCAGCAGCCCCGGACAGGCCGGCACAGATACGCAGTATTTT
>TRBV29-1|.|10|.|TRBJ2-4
CSVVENIQYF
TGCAGCGTTGTTGAAAACATTCAGTACTTC
>TRBV13|once|15|.|TRBJ2-1
CASSLGFQGGDEQFF
TGTGCCAGCAGCTTAGGGTTCCAAGGCGGGGATGAGCAGTTCTTC
>TRBV5-4|.|14|.|TRBJ2-2
CAYQGGLNTGELFF
TGTGCCTACCAGGGGGGACTGAACACCGGGGAGCTGTTTTTT
>TRBV7-3|.|13|.|TRBJ2-7
CASSHIQGGEQYF
TGTGCCAGCAGCCACATACAGGGAGGAGAGCAGTACTTC
>TRBV6-5|.|16|.|TRBJ1-1
CASSYSWEVANTEAFF
TGTGCCAGCAGTTACTCGTGGGAAGTCGCGAACACTGAAGCTTTCTTT
>TRBV29-1|.|14|TRBD1|TRBJ1-2
CSVENRDRGAGYTF
TGCAGCGTTGAAAACCGGGACAGGGGGGCTGGCTACACCTTC
>TRBV19|.|14|TRBD2|TRBJ2-1
CASSGLAGNNEQFF
TGTGCCAGTAGTGGCCTAGCGGGAAACAATGAGCAGTTCTTC
>TRBV11-2|.|14|TRBD2|TRBJ2-7
CASSNSGRPYEQYF
TGTGCCAGCAGTAATAGCGGGAGACCCTACGAGCAGTACTTC
>TRBV12-5|.|14|TRBD2|TRBJ2-1
CASGSSMSGDEQFF
TGTGCTAGTGGTTCCTCGATGAGCGGGGATGAGCAGTTCTTC
>TRBV6-5|.|14|TRBD1|TRBJ2-7
CASLPGQGPYEQYF
TGTGCCAGCTTGCCGGGACAGGGGCCCTACGAGCAGTACTTC
>TRBV14|.|15|TRBD1|TRBJ2-7
CASSHLGQGAGEQYF
TGTGCCAGCAGCCACCTCGGACAGGGGGCAGGCGAGCAGTACTTC
>TRBV12-5|.|13|.|TRBJ1-1
CASGLGTGPEAFF
TGTGCTAGTGGTTTGGGCACCGGCCCTGAAGCTTTCTTT
>TRBV7-9|.|14|.|TRBJ1-6
CASSVGSGDSPLHF
TGTGCCAGCAGCGTCGGGTCTGGCGATTCACCCCTCCACTTT
>TRBV19|.|13|TRBD1|TRBJ1-1
CASSSGGNTEAFF
TGTGCCAGTAGTTCAGGGGGGAACACTGAAGCTTTCTTT
>TRBV4-1|.|16|TRBD2|TRBJ2-1
CASSPDGTSGGNEQFF
TGCGCCAGCAGCCCGGATGGGACTAGCGGGGGCAATGAGCAGTTCTTC
>TRBV5-1|once|15|.|TRBJ1-2
CASSPLGWQNYGYTF
TGCGCCAGCAGTCCGCTGGGGTGGCAGAACTATGGCTACACCTTC
>TRBV27|.|14|TRBD2|TRBJ2-7
CASSQGLAGGEQYF
TGTGCCAGCAGTCAGGGACTAGCGGGAGGCGAGCAGTACTTC
>TRBV6-1|.|14|TRBD2|TRBJ2-1
CASTGTSGYNEQFF
TGTGCCAGCACTGGGACTAGCGGCTACAATGAGCAGTTCTTC
>TRBV11-3|.|16|TRBD2|TRBJ2-2
CASSTTSGTNTGELFF
TGTGCCAGCAGCACGACTAGCGGGACGAACACCGGGGAGCTGTTTTTT
>TRBV27|.|14|TRBD2|TRBJ2-6
CASSWGGGANVLTF
TGTGCCAGCAGTTGGGGGGGTGGGGCCAACGTCCTGACTTTC
>TRBV6-1|.|12|.|TRBJ2-1
CASKTDYNEQFF
TGTGCCAGTAAGACGGATTACAATGAGCAGTTCTTC
>TRBV5-1|.|10|.|TRBJ1-1
CASSLGEAFF
TGCGCCAGCAGCTTGGGTGAAGCTTTCTTT
>TRBV6-5|once|14|TRBD2|TRBJ2-2
CASRPRGGGAGLFF
TGTGCCAGCAGACCCCGGGGCGGGGGTGCTGGTCTGTTTTTT
>TRBV9|.|13|.|TRBJ2-3
CASSVGPRDTQYF
TGTGCCAGCAGCGTAGGGCCCAGAGATACGCAGTATTTT
>TRBV6-1|.|12|.|TRBJ1-1
CASSEARAEAFF
TGTGCCAGCAGTGAAGCTAGGGCGGAAGCTTTCTTT
>TRBV19|medium-sized|15|.|TRBJ1-5
CASSANPISNQPQHF
TGTGCCAGTAGTGCGAACCCAATTAGCAATCAGCCCCAGCATTTT
>TRBV28|.|16|TRBD1|TRBJ1-6
CASSLFIRGRWSPLHF
TGTGCCAGCAGTTTATTTATCAGGGGGCGGTGGTCACCCCTCCACTTT
>TRBV5-1|.|12|.|TRBJ1-2
CASSLANYGYTF
TGCGCCAGCAGCTTGGCTAACTATGGCTACACCTTC
>TRBV27|.|15|TRBD1|TRBJ2-7
CASSLRDRGAREQYF
TGTGCCAGCAGCCTTAGGGACAGGGGGGCTCGCGAGCAGTACTTC
>TRBV2|.|16|TRBD2|TRBJ2-4
CASSVGRGLAKNIQYF
TGTGCCAGCAGTGTTGGGCGGGGGTTAGCCAAAAACATTCAGTACTTC